One sample yielded the 25 T cell receptor beta chains listed below, sequenced in a study of blood T cell repertoires in COVID-19. TCRdb's table, derived via immunoSEQ multiplex PCR, lists solely in-frame clones and lacks some. This sample carries approximately 200,000 clones, 70% to 80% of them seen once, and the ten largest clones take roughly 5.7%. The sequencing input was peripheral blood. The receptors shown here come from a woman aged 40 to 50 with COVID-19, enrolled during active disease.

The chain employs TRBV11-2 and TRBJ2-3; 9 bases match TRBD2. There are 16 residues in the CDR3. Trimming removed 3 bases from V and 4 bases from J; junction bases left unmatched: 8. The germline V gene has CDR1 SGHAT and CDR2 FQNNGV. As DNA, the CDR3 is TGTGCCAGCAGCTTCATAGCGGGAGCGCATGCAGATACGCAGTATTTT. Its protein is CASSFIAGAHADTQYF.

V usage is TRBV4-1 and J usage is TRBJ2-3, with D unclear. V shed 1 base and J shed 1 base, with 12 bases lying between them. The CDR3 loop spans 16 amino acids. Looked up from germline, CDR1 is MGHRA and CDR2 is YSYEKL. CDR3 in amino acids: CASSQVDLVRTDTQYF. The CDR3 DNA is TGCGCCAGCAGCCAAGTTGATCTAGTCCGCACAGATACGCAGTATTTT.

The chain recombines TRBV7-2 with TRBJ2-2; D possibly corresponds to TRBD2 (7 bases). Trimming removed 5 bases at V and 5 bases at J, with 15 bases between. CDR3 length equals 15 residues. CDR1 and CDR2 (germline): SGHTA, FQGNSA. Written as DNA, the CDR3 is TGTGCCAGCAGCCCGAGGGGGGGAGGGACCGGGGAGCTGTTTTTT. Protein product: CASSPRGGGTGELFF.

The chain uses TRBV10-2 and TRBJ2-1; no clear D. V gave up 3 bases and J gave up 11 bases, with 11 bases separating them. The CDR3 extends over 12 amino acids. CDR1 is WSHSY and CDR2 is SAAADI in the germline V gene. Here the CDR3 reads CASSELFGKQFF. The CDR3 bases are TGCGCCAGCAGTGAACTATTCGGTAAGCAGTTCTTC.

The chain uses TRBV19 and TRBJ1-2; no reliable D call. This CDR3 region has 14 residues. Trimming removed 3 bases at V and 7 bases at J, with 15 bases between. The germline CDR1 and CDR2 sequences are LNHDA and SQIVND (reference sequence). The CDR3 here is CASSIFSGNGGYTF. The CDR3 bases are TGTGCCAGTAGTATTTTTTCGGGAAATGGTGGCTACACCTTC.

The V gene is TRBV2, the J gene TRBJ1-2; 11 bases agree with TRBD1. This CDR3 spans 14 amino acids. Per the germline V gene, CDR1 is SNHLY and CDR2 is FYNNEI. V lost 6 bases and J lost 3; bases outside the gene matches: 3. The CDR3 region is CASRTGQGDYGYTF. CDR3 DNA: TGTGCCAGCAGGACGGGACAGGGGGACTATGGCTACACCTTC.

This clone has only a few counts. V usage is TRBV19 and J usage is TRBJ1-4; possibly TRBD1 for D (5 bases). V was pared by 4 bases and J by 8 bases, with 20 bases between. The CDR3 extends over 16 amino acids. Germline V gene data show CDR1 as LNHDA and CDR2 as SQIVND (reference sequence). CDR3 bases: TGTGCCAGTAGTACCCGTACCGCCAGGGATGGGGAAAAACTGTTTTTT. Its translation is CASSTRTARDGEKLFF.

This chain links TRBV27 with TRBJ1-2, with D hard to call. V was trimmed by 3 bases and J by 0 bases, leaving 11 bases between them. From germline, CDR1 is MNHEY and CDR2 SMNVEV (reference sequence). The CDR3 extends over 15 amino acids. CDR3 in amino acids: CASSFAGAANYGYTF. The CDR3 region has the DNA TGTGCCAGCAGTTTTGCTGGAGCCGCTAACTATGGCTACACCTTC.

V and J are TRBV7-2 and TRBJ2-1, with D uncertain. Trimming took off 8 bases at V and 8 bases at J, with 16 bases between the two ends. Germline V CDR1 and CDR2: SGHTA, FQGNSA. This CDR3 is built from 13 residues. The CDR3 here is CASRSDTLDEQFF. In DNA, the CDR3 is TGTGCCAGCCGGTCCGATACGTTGGATGAGCAGTTCTTC. The variable domain in full, with the rest retrieved from reference TRBV7-2 and TRBJ2-1, is GAGVSQSPSNKVTEKGKDVELRCDPISGHTALYWYRQSLGQGLEFLIYFQGNSAPDKSGLPSDRFSAERTGGSVSTLTIQRTQQEDSAVYLCASRSDTLDEQFFGPGTRLTVL.

This chain joins TRBV7-2 and TRBJ1-1; a weak D match, TRBD1 (6 bases). The CDR3 extends over 14 amino acids. Germline CDR1 reads SGHTA; CDR2 reads FQGNSA. Trimming left V 5 bases short and J 3 bases short, with 13 bases between. The CDR3 sequence is CASSVQGGDTEAFF. The CDR3 DNA is TGTGCCAGCAGCGTACAGGGAGGGGACACTGAAGCTTTCTTT. Based on the CDR3 plus reference TRBV7-2 and TRBJ1-1, the full variable domain is GAGVSQSPSNKVTEKGKDVELRCDPISGHTALYWYRQSLGQGLEFLIYFQGNSAPDKSGLPSDRFSAERTGGSVSTLTIQRTQQEDSAVYLCASSVQGGDTEAFFGQGTRLTVV.

This clone was seen a few times. This chain joins TRBV7-8 and TRBJ1-2; tentative D call: TRBD1 (6 bases). CDR1 SGHVS and CDR2 FQNEAQ come from the germline V gene. The ends were cut back, 5 bases at V and 10 bases at J, with 14 bases in the middle. This CDR3 is 12 amino acids long. CDR3 loop: CASSLRQEDYTF. The CDR3 DNA follows: TGTGCCAGCAGCCTTAGACAGGAAGACTACACCTTC.

This clone was observed once. The chain couples TRBV7-2 to TRBJ2-1; TRBD2 might be the D (6 bases). In germline, CDR1 is SGHTA, CDR2 FQGNSA. The CDR3 runs 15 residues. V lost 2 bases to trimming and J lost 5 bases, with 13 bases between them. The CDR3 sequence: CASSLKASVNNEQFF. CDR3 nucleotides: TGTGCCAGCAGCTTAAAAGCTAGCGTAAACAATGAGCAGTTCTTC.

The chain has TRBV30 and TRBJ2-7; D not resolved. With 0 bases removed from V and 13 bases from J, the gap between germline ends came to 13 bases. The CDR3 is 11 residues long. Germline CDR1 GTSNPN, CDR2 SVGIG (reference sequence). CDR3: CAWSVPGSLYF. The CDR3 bases are TGTGCCTGGAGTGTACCAGGCAGCCTTTACTTC.

The chain couples TRBV6-1 to TRBJ1-2; D remains unclear. This CDR3 region has 13 residues. Trimming took 2 bases from V and 8 from J, leaving 12 bases between them. From germline, CDR1 is MNHNS and CDR2 SASEGT. The CDR3 here is CASSETRGSGYTF. The CDR3, as DNA: TGTGCCAGCAGTGAAACGAGAGGGTCCGGCTACACCTTC.

This clone has a handful of counts. The chain uses TRBV3-1 (or the pseudogene TRBV3-2) and TRBJ1-1; no definite D call. This CDR3 spans 13 amino acids. The germline V gene encodes CDR1 LGHDT and CDR2 YNNKEL (reference sequence). V was cut by 1 base and J by 6 bases, with 9 bases left in between. In DNA, the CDR3 is TGTGCCAGCAGCCAAGCCTCTTTCTCTGAAGCTTTCTTT. It translates to CASSQASFSEAFF.

The V gene is TRBV2, the J gene TRBJ2-5; 12 bases agree with TRBD2. Looked up from germline, CDR1 is SNHLY and CDR2 is FYNNEI. V lost 6 bases to trimming and J lost 3 bases; unmatched junction nucleotides: 8. The CDR3 length is 16 residues. CDR3 residues: CASSELLAGGKETQYF. As DNA, the CDR3 is TGTGCCAGCAGCGAACTACTAGCGGGAGGAAAAGAGACCCAGTACTTC.

The gene calls are TRBV5-4 and TRBJ2-1, with a weak D call TRBD2 (6 bases). Germline V lookup: CDR1 SGHNT, CDR2 YYREEE (reference sequence). The CDR3 sequence is 15 residues long. Trimming removed 5 bases from V and 3 bases from J, with 15 bases in between. The CDR3 loop reads CASRPLAPNYNEQFF. The CDR3 bases are TGTGCCAGCAGACCGCTAGCGCCTAACTACAATGAGCAGTTCTTC.

This clone was seen once. The CDR3 is CASSPLRGGIQETQYF. CDR3 nucleotide sequence: TGTGCCAGCAGTCCCCTCCGAGGGGGTATCCAAGAGACCCAGTACTTC. The genes are TRBV11-2 and TRBJ2-5, with TRBD1 as a possible D gene (6 bases). In germline, CDR1 is SGHAT, CDR2 FQNNGV. This CDR3 is built from 16 residues. The ends were cut back, 6 bases at V and 1 base at J, with 18 bases in the middle.

The V and J genes are TRBV7-8 and TRBJ2-3; a possible D gene is TRBD2 (5 bases). The CDR3 loop spans 14 amino acids. Between the trimmed V and J ends, which lost 5 bases and 6 bases, there was a span of 15 bases. Per germline, CDR1 SGHVS and CDR2 FQNEAQ. The CDR3 nucleotides are TGTGCCAGCAGCCGAGGTCGGACTTCGGATACGCAGTATTTT. Its protein product is CASSRGRTSDTQYF.

The chain couples TRBV5-4 to TRBJ1-2; tentative D call: TRBD1 (6 bases). Trimming took off 0 bases at V and 1 base at J, with 16 bases between the two ends. This CDR3 has 17 amino acids. Germline V gene lookup returns CDR1 SGHNT and CDR2 YYREEE (reference sequence). CDR3 coding DNA: TGTGCCAGCAGCTTGGGGGGAGCGACAGGTAGTAACTATGGCTACACCTTC. It specifies CASSLGGATGSNYGYTF. The whole variable domain, filled in from reference TRBV5-4 and TRBJ1-2, reads ETGVTQSPTHLIKTRGQQVTLRCSSQSGHNTVSWYQQALGQGPQFIFQYYREEENGRGNFPPRFSGLQFPNYSSELNVNALELDDSALYLCASSLGGATGSNYGYTFGSGTRLTVV.

The V and J genes are TRBV6-6 and TRBJ1-5; D remains ambiguous. The germline V gene has CDR1 MNHNY and CDR2 SVGAGI (reference sequence). Trimming took 5 bases from V and 7 from J, leaving 15 bases between them. The CDR3 runs to 14 residues. CDR3 nucleotides: TGTGCCAGCAGTCCTCTGACATTGCGACAGCCCCAGCATTTT. Its protein product is CASSPLTLRQPQHF.

The chain joins TRBV10-3 to TRBJ1-6; D might be TRBD1 (6 bases). Germline CDR1 is ENHRY and CDR2 is SYGVKD. The V gene lost 10 bases and the J gene lost 7 bases, with 20 bases spanning the gap. The CDR3 runs to 15 residues. DNA for the CDR3: TGTGCCACCAAAGGGGAACAGGGAGGGAATTCACCCCTCCACTTT. Translation gives CATKGEQGGNSPLHF.

The rearrangement links TRBV5-1 to TRBJ2-3; 11 bases are shared with TRBD1. The CDR3 sequence is 17 residues long. Germline V lookup: CDR1 SGHRS, CDR2 YFSETQ. Trimming at V came to 3 bases and at J to 6 bases, leaving 12 bases not matched to a gene. CDR3 in amino acids: CASSSLLGQGAQDTQYF. Here the CDR3 DNA reads TGCGCCAGCAGCTCTTTACTTGGACAGGGGGCGCAGGATACGCAGTATTTT.

The rearrangement joins TRBV3-1 (or the pseudogene TRBV3-2) to TRBJ1-2; 11 nucleotides agree with TRBD1. V lost 4 bases to trimming and J lost 2 bases; unmatched junction nucleotides: 6. The CDR3 length is 16 residues. Germline V gene sequence: CDR1 LGHDT, CDR2 YNNKEL (reference sequence). CDR3 sequence: CASSLTWTGGNYGYTF. For the CDR3, the DNA is TGTGCCAGCAGCCTCACTTGGACAGGGGGCAACTATGGCTACACCTTC.

This clone was seen once. The chain carries TRBV5-1 and TRBJ2-3, with TRBD1 as a possible D gene (6 bases). Germline V lookup: CDR1 SGHRS, CDR2 YFSETQ. V was pared by 0 bases and J by 2 bases, with 10 bases between. This CDR3 region has 15 residues. CDR3 sequence (DNA): TGCGCCAGCAGCTTGGGCAGGGGAGACACAGATACGCAGTATTTT. This encodes CASSLGRGDTDTQYF.